Following are 18 T cell receptor beta chains from one sample sequenced in a study of T-cell reconstitution after alpha-beta-depleted transplantation in children. Preparing the TCRbeta library involved the use of unique molecular identifiers. Using its own MiXCR run on the PCR reads, TCRdb lists one record per CDR3 protein. The data show 670,000 or so distinct CDR3 sequences, roughly 14% seen once. The sequenced sample was PBMCs, obtained before TCRalphabeta/CD19-depleted stem cell transplant. The receptors come from a girl between 2 and 10 years old with congenital amegakaryocytic thrombocytopenia, due to receive a stem cell transplant.

This clonotype showed up just a few times. As DNA, the CDR3 is TGCAGTGCCCCAAGGGGGGGGGTTTTCTACGAGCAGTACTTC. Translating it yields CSAPRGGVFYEQYF. The chain employs TRBV20-1 and TRBJ2-7; possible D gene TRBD2, 7 bases. This CDR3 is 14 amino acids long. Per the germline V gene, CDR1 is DFQATT and CDR2 is SNEGSKA (reference sequence). Deletions cut 6 bases from V and 3 bases from J, with 18 bases between.

This clonotype was observed at least ten times. The chain links TRBV29-1 to TRBJ2-2; D gene uncertain. The CDR3 contains 13 residues. V was shortened by 5 bases and J by 2 bases, with 9 bases between the two germline ends. CDR1 and CDR2 (germline): SQVTM, ANQGSEA. The DNA of the CDR3 is TGCAGCGTTCAGGACCTTAACACCGGGGAGCTGTTTTTT. It is translated as CSVQDLNTGELFF.

This clonotype was seen many times. This chain joins TRBV19 and TRBJ2-2, with D unclear. The CDR3 is 13 amino acids. Between the trimmed V and J ends, which lost 2 bases and 2 bases, there was a span of 3 bases. Looked up from germline, CDR1 is LNHDA and CDR2 is SQIVND (reference sequence). In DNA, the CDR3 is TGTGCCAGTAGTATAAAAAACACCGGGGAGCTGTTTTTT. Its protein is CASSIKNTGELFF.

This clonotype was observed a few times. The J gene is TRBJ2-5, the V gene TRBV7-9, with unresolved D. The V end was cut by 7 bases, the J end by 4 bases, with 7 bases between. CDR1 is SEHNR, CDR2 FQNEAQ, per germline (reference sequence). The CDR3 runs 11 residues. CDR3 nucleotide sequence: TGTGCCAGCACCCCCTTAGAGACCCAGTACTTC. Residues: CASTPLETQYF.

This rearrangement joins TRBV7-8 to TRBJ2-5; 7 nucleotides agree with TRBD1. CDR3 length equals 14 residues. Trimming took 4 bases from V and 5 from J; bases not matched to a gene: 7. Per the germline V gene, CDR1 is SGHVS and CDR2 is FQNEAQ. Here the CDR3 reads CASSSYRGGETQYF. The CDR3 DNA reads TGTGCCAGCAGCTCCTACAGGGGCGGGGAGACCCAGTACTTC.

Ten or more counts support this clonotype. The chain has TRBV5-1 and TRBJ1-3, with 8 bases matching TRBD1. In germline, CDR1 is SGHRS, CDR2 YFSETQ. V dropped 0 bases and J dropped 4; count of bases not matched to a gene: 3. The length of the CDR3 is 15 residues. CDR3 residues: CASSLGQGNGNTIYF. CDR3 nucleotide sequence: TGCGCCAGCAGCTTGGGACAGGGGAACGGAAACACCATATATTTT.

In this sample, this clonotype turned up a few times. V is TRBV28 and J is TRBJ2-2; D uncertain. The germline V gene has CDR1 MDHEN and CDR2 SYDVKM. The V end was cut by 7 bases, the J end by 2 bases, with 5 bases between. This CDR3 spans 12 amino acids. The CDR3 DNA reads TGTGCCAGCATTGCCAACACCGGGGAGCTGTTTTTT. Protein sequence: CASIANTGELFF.

There are many counts of this clonotype. This rearrangement joins TRBV5-1 to TRBJ2-1, with D perhaps TRBD2 (6 bases). The CDR3 covers 15 residues. With 0 bases removed from V and 7 bases from J, the gap between germline ends came to 14 bases. Germline loops: CDR1 SGHRS, CDR2 YFSETQ. CDR3 amino acids: CASSLAGGNANEQFF. CDR3 nucleotide sequence: TGCGCCAGCAGCTTGGCCGGCGGGAACGCAAATGAGCAGTTCTTC.

The table lists this clonotype with many counts. The CDR3 DNA reads as TGTGCCACCAGTGCGTCGCTGAACACCGGGGAGCTGTTTTTT. Translating gives CATSASLNTGELFF. The chain has TRBV24-1 and TRBJ2-2; no clear D. Germline V gene sequence: CDR1 KGHDR, CDR2 SFDVKD. This CDR3 has 14 residues. With 5 bases removed from V and 1 base from J, the gap between germline ends came to 7 bases.

This clonotype occurred a few times. The chain recombines TRBV3-1 with TRBJ1-6; 9 positions match TRBD1. The CDR3 contains 16 residues. V dropped 2 bases and J dropped 8; count of bases not matched to a gene: 7. From germline, CDR1 is LGHDT and CDR2 YNNKEL (reference sequence). CDR3 residues: CASSQTRDRVDSPLHF. CDR3 in DNA: TGTGCCAGCAGCCAAACCCGGGACAGGGTTGATTCACCCCTCCACTTT.

The table lists this clonotype with a few counts. This sequence joins TRBV5-1 and TRBJ2-7; D is undetermined. CDR1 SGHRS and CDR2 YFSETQ come from the germline V gene. The CDR3 length is 15 residues. V was pared by 0 bases and J by 3 bases, with 13 bases between. In DNA, the CDR3 is TGCGCCAGCAGCTTGGCCTCCGGCGGATTCTACGAGCAGTACTTC. It is translated as CASSLASGGFYEQYF. The full variable domain, in which reference TRBV5-1 and TRBJ2-7 provide the parts outside the CDR3, is KAGVTQTPRYLIKTRGQQVTLSCSPISGHRSVSWYQQTPGQGLQFLFEYFSETQRNKGNFPGRFSGRQFSNSRSEMNVSTLELGDSALYLCASSLASGGFYEQYFGPGTRLTVT.

This clonotype occurred many times. This rearrangement joins TRBV6-2 or TRBV6-3 to TRBJ2-7, with D uncertain. CDR1 MNHEY and CDR2 SVGEGT come from the germline V gene. The CDR3 spans 14 residues. Trimming removed 2 bases at V and 2 bases at J, with 10 bases between. The DNA of the CDR3 is TGTGCCAGCAGTTACCGCCACGGTGCCTACGAGCAGTACTTC. This codes for CASSYRHGAYEQYF.

This clonotype has more than one count but fewer than ten. CDR3 nucleotide sequence: TGTGCCAGCAGCCAAGGACTAGCGGATAACGGGGAGACCCAGTACTTC. This encodes CASSQGLADNGETQYF. This chain joins TRBV3-1 and TRBJ2-5; TRBD2 agrees at 9 bases. The V and J ends lost 1 base and 5 bases, in that order; junction bases with no gene match: 8. CDR3 length equals 16 residues. Germline assignment: CDR1 LGHDT and CDR2 YNNKEL (reference sequence).

CDR3 in DNA: TGCGCCAGCAGCTTTGGGGGAGGGCAAAATGAGCAGTTCTTC. The encoded protein is CASSFGGGQNEQFF. This sequence joins TRBV5-1 and TRBJ2-1, with 7 bases fitting TRBD2. Germline V lookup: CDR1 SGHRS, CDR2 YFSETQ. V was pared by 2 bases and J by 7 bases, with 6 bases of the junction left unmatched. This CDR3 is built from 14 residues.

Many counts were recorded for this clonotype. The chain combines TRBV5-1 with TRBJ2-7; 10 nucleotides agree with TRBD1. Looked up from germline, CDR1 is SGHRS and CDR2 is YFSETQ. Trimming at V came to 2 bases and at J to 3 bases, leaving 8 bases not matched to a gene. This CDR3 is built from 16 residues. The CDR3 region has the DNA TGCGCCAGCAGCTTCTATCCGGGACAGGGGCTCTACGAGCAGTACTTC. Translated: CASSFYPGQGLYEQYF. Using reference TRBV5-1 and TRBJ2-7 for the parts outside the CDR3, the full variable domain is KAGVTQTPRYLIKTRGQQVTLSCSPISGHRSVSWYQQTPGQGLQFLFEYFSETQRNKGNFPGRFSGRQFSNSRSEMNVSTLELGDSALYLCASSFYPGQGLYEQYFGPGTRLTVT.

This clonotype has at least ten counts. V usage is TRBV10-3 and J usage is TRBJ2-3, with a weak D call TRBD2 (6 bases). Germline V gene lookup returns CDR1 ENHRY and CDR2 SYGVKD. V was shortened by 4 bases and J by 0 bases, with 11 bases between the two germline ends. The length of the CDR3 is 15 residues. The CDR3 nucleotides are TGTGCCATCAGTGGGGGAGCGGGCAGCACAGATACGCAGTATTTT. Protein: CAISGGAGSTDTQYF.

The table lists this clonotype with many counts. This chain connects TRBV9 to TRBJ1-2, with D possibly matching TRBD1 (5 bases). CDR3 length: 14 residues. In germline, CDR1 is SGDLS, CDR2 YYNGEE. Trimming cost V 4 bases and J 3 bases, with 13 bases left between them. The CDR3 DNA sequence: TGTGCCAGCAGCCCTTCCAGGGCTGACTATGGCTACACCTTC. It is translated as CASSPSRADYGYTF.

This clonotype has only a few counts. The chain combines TRBV20-1 with TRBJ2-1, with D maybe TRBD2 (5 bases). Deletions cut 6 bases from V and 6 bases from J, with 12 bases between. CDR3 length equals 12 residues. Germline-derived CDR1 and CDR2 are DFQATT and SNEGSKA (reference sequence). CDR3 DNA sequence: TGCAGTGCCACGGACTGGCTCAATGAGCAGTTCTTC. It encodes CSATDWLNEQFF.